The source of this T cell receptor beta chain is a study of blood T cell repertoires in COVID-19. Sequencing used immunoSEQ multiplex PCR; TCRdb keeps in-frame clones, though not all of them. This table holds fewer than 350,000 clones, 85% found once. Per the germline V gene, CDR1 is LGHDT and CDR2 is YNNKEL (reference sequence). This CDR3 is 15 amino acids long. Losses at the gene ends were 0 bases for V and 9 bases for J; bases not matched to a gene: 11. V gene TRBV3-1 (or the pseudogene TRBV3-2) combines with J gene TRBJ2-7; 7 nucleotides align to TRBD1. The TCR sequence derives from a woman aged 45-65 years who had recovered from COVID-19. The sample taken for sequencing was PBMCs or T cells enriched from blood (not recorded which). The CDR3 spells CASSQDWTGGDGQYF. Written as DNA, the CDR3 is TGTGCCAGCAGCCAAGACTGGACAGGCGGCGACGGGCAGTACTTC.